The subject of this entry is one T cell receptor beta chain. Its target is not known. The entry originates in a study of Graves' ophthalmopathy and Graves' hyperthyroidism. The study's findings and limits: Blood also harbored most expanded thyroid clonotypes above 0.001 frequency.

CDR1 LGHDT and CDR2 YNNKEL come from the germline V gene (reference sequence). This CDR3 comprises 13 residues. V gave up 6 bases and J gave up 5 bases; unmatched junction bases: 7. The authors amplified TCR beta CDR3 regions, and they did so from RNA transcripts for repertoire sequencing. First-round RT-PCR used HTBI primers; second-round multiplex PCR followed. TCRdb used MiXCR to reprocess the multiplex PCR reads, holding one entry per CDR3 protein. The sample has hundreds of thousands of distinct CDR3 sequences, under 25% seen once. A diagnosis was made from clinical symptoms together with serum thyroxine, TRAb, thyroid ultrasound and orbital computed tomography. The PBMCs used were ones drawn from around 10 ml of fresh peripheral blood.

Sequencing was carried out using peripheral blood. The sequence was obtained from a woman between 18 and 29 years old with stable Graves' hyperthyroidism. This chain connects TRBV3-1 to TRBJ2-7, with TRBD2 identical over 7 bases. CDR3 residues: CASRRAGEHEQYF. The CDR3 coding sequence is TGTGCCAGCAGGAGGGCGGGAGAGCACGAGCAGTACTTC.